The entry below describes one T cell receptor beta chain. Its matching antigen is unknown. Additional DNA sequences in this sample encode the identical CDR3. The CDR3 length is 13 residues. V was trimmed by 2 bases and J by 2 bases, leaving 4 bases between them. Libraries were prepared by immunoSEQ multiplex PCR; TCRdb keeps only in-frame clonotypes and omits some of them. The table has 140,000 to 150,000 clones, nearly 95% seen once. This entry is derived from a study of T cell responses to AZD1222 COVID-19 vaccine. Overall study results and limits: CD4 TCRs linked to vaccination spanned spike, dominating at 160-218 and 743-854. Variant regions that are unmutated are reportedly the target of nearly half of spike-specific TCRs. Donors were largely white British and mainly female; clonal diversity was possibly underestimated. Spike-specific TCR repertoires showed rising breadth and depth after two AZD1222 doses.

The input for sequencing was peripheral blood, taken on day 0 of AZD1222 vaccination. This TCR was sampled from an adult in good health. The chain links TRBV12-3 or TRBV12-4 to TRBJ1-3; D remains unclear. The chain's CDR3 is CASSLTTGNTIYF. The CDR3, as DNA: TGTGCCAGCAGTTTAACGACTGGAAACACCATATATTTT.